This T cell receptor beta chain derives from a study of blood T cell repertoires in COVID-19. This CDR3 contains 14 residues. V was shortened by 1 base and J by 1 base, with 7 bases between the two germline ends. Germline assignment: CDR1 SGHTA and CDR2 FQGNSA. Using immunoSEQ multiplex PCR, the repertoire was profiled, and TCRdb retains in-frame clones only, with some absent. This repertoire shows 150,000 to 250,000 clones, roughly 83% found once; its top ten account for nearly 6%. Source material: peripheral blood. The receptor was isolated from a woman between 40 and 50 years old with COVID-19, enrolled during active disease. The chain has TRBV7-2 and TRBJ2-5; D is uncertain. CDR3 in amino acids: CASSLVRTQETQYF. The CDR3 DNA reads as TGTGCCAGCAGCTTAGTGCGCACCCAAGAGACCCAGTACTTC.